The 30 T cell receptor beta chains presented below share a single source sample, sequenced in a study of T cells in Graves' hyperthyroidism and ophthalmopathy. Amplification of TCR beta CDR3 regions used RNA as the template. Primed by the HTBI set, a first-round RT-PCR was run on the TCR CDR3. TCRdb reanalysed the multiplex PCR reads using MiXCR and keeps one entry per CDR3 protein. The profile shows hundreds of thousands of distinct CDR3 sequences, about 25% of them singletons. The sequenced material came from blood. The origin of the receptors is a man over 45 with Graves' hyperthyroidism.

V is TRBV20-1 and J is TRBJ1-3; D gene unclear. This CDR3 spans 13 amino acids. Between the trimmed V and J ends, which lost 3 bases and 2 bases, there was a span of 8 bases. CDR1 is DFQATT, CDR2 SNEGSKA, per germline (reference sequence). In DNA form, the CDR3 reads TGCAGTGCTAGTCCCCAAACTGGAAACACCATATATTTT. Encoded protein: CSASPQTGNTIYF.

This clonotype has more than one count but fewer than ten. This rearrangement joins TRBV13 to TRBJ2-2, with D perhaps matching TRBD1 (6 bases). The CDR3 runs to 13 residues. Looked up from germline, CDR1 is PRHDT and CDR2 is FYEKMQ (reference sequence). The germline V and J ends were trimmed by 3 bases and 6 bases, with 8 bases remaining between them. Here the CDR3 DNA reads TGTGCCAGCAGCTTGGGACACGCCGGGGAGCTGTTTTTT. Its translation is CASSLGHAGELFF.

As concerns this clonotype: This clone may be a read error of a much larger clone one base away. The chain is built from TRBV6-1 and TRBJ1-1; D is ambiguous. CDR3 length: 15 amino acids. Trimming pared 8 bases from V and 0 bases from J, leaving 16 bases between. CDR1 and CDR2 from the germline V gene are MNHNS and SASEGT. The CDR3 coding sequence is TGTGCCAGCGGTCCCCCCGGGTCAGTGAACACTGAAGCTTTCTTT. This sequence encodes CASGPPGSVNTEAFF.

This chain links TRBV24-1 with TRBJ2-3, with 8 bases matching TRBD2. The V gene end was trimmed by 5 bases and the J gene end by 6 bases; junction bases not matched to a gene: 9. Germline assignment: CDR1 KGHDR and CDR2 SFDVKD. This CDR3 region has 15 residues. The CDR3 DNA is TGTGCCACCAGTGGGAACGGGAGGGCCAGGGATACGCAGTATTTT. Protein: CATSGNGRARDTQYF.

This clonotype was found many times. This sequence joins TRBV3-1 and TRBJ2-2; the D is unclear. V lost 1 base and J 7 bases, leaving 4 bases between the germline ends. Germline V gene data show CDR1 as LGHDT and CDR2 as YNNKEL (reference sequence). The CDR3 contains 12 residues. The CDR3 here is CASSQADGELFF. Here the CDR3 DNA reads TGTGCCAGCAGCCAAGCTGACGGGGAGCTGTTTTTT.

This clonotype was observed a few times. The chain carries TRBV7-9 and TRBJ2-7; the match to TRBD2 covers 7 bases. The germline V gene encodes CDR1 SEHNR and CDR2 FQNEAQ (reference sequence). Trimming at V came to 11 bases and at J to 9 bases, leaving 19 bases not matched to a gene. This CDR3 contains 14 residues. The CDR3 sequence is CAVPERGRTMGQYF. Here the CDR3 DNA reads TGTGCCGTCCCAGAGCGGGGCCGCACGATGGGGCAGTACTTC.

This clonotype has just one count. The chain is built from TRBV11-3 and TRBJ2-1; 9 bases fit TRBD2. The ends lost 1 base at V and 8 bases at J; junction bases unmatched: 15. The CDR3 sequence is 18 residues long. Germline V gene data show CDR1 as SGHNT and CDR2 as YENEEA. CDR3 sequence (DNA): TGTGCCAGCAGCTTAGTAAGGATTGGGCTAGCGGGATCTGATGAGCAGTTCTTC. It translates to CASSLVRIGLAGSDEQFF.

This clonotype showed up just a few times. The chain carries TRBV12-3 or TRBV12-4 and TRBJ1-5, with TRBD1 identical over 9 bases. The CDR3 has 15 amino acids. Trimming removed 4 bases from V and 4 bases from J; junction bases left unmatched: 5. The CDR3 coding sequence is TGTGCCAGCAGTTCCCGGGACAGGGAGAATCAGCCCCAGCATTTT. This gives the protein CASSSRDRENQPQHF.

The CDR3 reads CASSLNRDYEQYF. The CDR3 DNA follows: TGTGCCAGCAGCTTGAACAGGGACTACGAGCAGTACTTC. The chain recombines TRBV5-6 with TRBJ2-7; a weak D match, TRBD1 (6 bases). The germline V gene has CDR1 SGHDT and CDR2 YYEEEE. With 1 base removed from V and 3 bases from J, the gap between germline ends came to 8 bases. This CDR3 has 13 amino acids.

This clonotype was picked up a small number of times. The chain has TRBV29-1 and TRBJ2-5; D gene ambiguous. Germline CDR1 reads SQVTM; CDR2 reads ANQGSEA. The length of the CDR3 is 14 residues. With 6 bases removed from V and 1 base from J, the gap between germline ends came to 15 bases. CDR3 protein: CSVLQSTLQETQYF. The CDR3, as DNA: TGCAGCGTACTCCAAAGCACCCTCCAAGAGACCCAGTACTTC.

This clonotype was recorded a few times. The rearrangement uses TRBV6-1 and TRBJ2-3; D may be TRBD2 (6 bases). This CDR3 is built from 13 residues. Trimming removed 6 bases at V and 3 bases at J, with 10 bases between. In germline, CDR1 is MNHNS, CDR2 SASEGT. CDR3 in DNA: TGTGCCAGCAGCACGGACTATACAGATACGCAGTATTTT. The encoded protein is CASSTDYTDTQYF.

In DNA form, the CDR3 reads TGTGCCAGCAGTGACATGCTCCAAGAGACCCAGTACTTC. Amino acid sequence: CASSDMLQETQYF. The rearrangement links TRBV6-1 to TRBJ2-5; D uncertain. Looked up from germline, CDR1 is MNHNS and CDR2 is SASEGT. The CDR3 runs 13 residues. With 3 bases removed from V and 1 base from J, the gap between germline ends came to 6 bases.

This chain joins TRBV9 and TRBJ2-7; TRBD1 matches at 8 bases. The CDR3 sequence is 15 residues long. Germline V gives CDR1 SGDLS, CDR2 YYNGEE. After removal of 4 bases from V and 6 bases from J, the junction contained 12 bases not matched to a gene. This CDR3 is CASSPLATGEGEQYF. DNA of the CDR3: TGTGCCAGCAGCCCTTTGGCGACAGGGGAAGGCGAGCAGTACTTC.

V and J are TRBV6-2 or TRBV6-3 and TRBJ2-5, with D tentatively TRBD1 (6 bases). This CDR3 contains 14 residues. Germline-derived CDR1 and CDR2 are MNHEY and SVGEGT. The V and J ends lost 3 bases and 1 base respectively, with 9 bases between them. The CDR3 spells CASSYQGGQETQYF. The CDR3 DNA reads as TGTGCCAGCAGTTATCAAGGGGGCCAAGAGACCCAGTACTTC.

This clonotype was counted between two and nine times. The chain joins TRBV6-1 to TRBJ1-3, with D possibly being TRBD1 (6 bases). The germline V gene encodes CDR1 MNHNS and CDR2 SASEGT. The CDR3 covers 16 residues. Deletions cut 7 bases from V and 1 base from J, with 17 bases between. CDR3 DNA sequence: TGTGCCAGCACTCCGGAGGGGGGCTTGTCTGGAAACACCATATATTTT. As protein: CASTPEGGLSGNTIYF.

This clonotype was seen only a few times. A clone one base away is much larger, so this may be a read error. The gene calls are TRBV28 and TRBJ2-1; D unclear. The CDR3 loop spans 14 amino acids. CDR1 is MDHEN and CDR2 is SYDVKM in the germline V gene. The CDR3 coding sequence is TGTGCCAGCGGTTTACACCCTATGACGGGTGAGCAGTTCTTC. Its protein is CASGLHPMTGEQFF.

This clonotype was found many times. The V gene is TRBV28, the J gene TRBJ1-2, with 7 bases matching TRBD1. Germline trimming cut 6 bases from V and 6 bases from J; bases unmatched to any gene: 10. Germline CDR1 is MDHEN and CDR2 is SYDVKM. The CDR3 totals 14 residues. The CDR3 spells CASRIGGAGDGYTF. CDR3 DNA: TGTGCCAGCAGGATAGGGGGCGCTGGGGATGGCTACACCTTC.

The chain links TRBV10-3 to TRBJ2-1; D may be TRBD1 (5 bases). V was clipped by 3 bases and J by 8 bases, with 8 bases between them. Germline assignment: CDR1 ENHRY and CDR2 SYGVKD. The CDR3 length is 12 residues. The CDR3 DNA is TGTGCCATCAGTGACCTAGGGGATGAGCAGTTCTTC. It yields the protein CAISDLGDEQFF.

The chain combines TRBV2 with TRBJ2-7, with unresolved D. The J call may be wrong; the DNA end is better matched by TRBJ2-1. This CDR3 spans 12 amino acids. Per the germline V gene, CDR1 is SNHLY and CDR2 is FYNNEI. DNA for the CDR3: TGTGCCAGCAGCCTTTCCTCCTACGAGCAGTTCTTC. It encodes CASSLSSYEQFF.

Notes on this clonotype: A read error is possible here, since a much larger clone lies one base away. This sequence joins TRBV28 and TRBJ1-1; unclear D gene. The CDR3 extends over 11 amino acids. In germline, CDR1 is MDHEN, CDR2 SYDVKM. The CDR3 coding sequence is TGTGCCGGCAGTTTATACACTGAAGCTTTCTTT. Translated: CAGSLYTEAFF.

In its sample, this clonotype was seen many times. The chain has TRBV10-3 and TRBJ1-1; D perhaps matches TRBD1 (6 bases). Germline V lookup: CDR1 ENHRY, CDR2 SYGVKD. V lost 6 bases and J 3 bases, leaving 14 bases between the germline ends. CDR3 size: 14 residues. Here the CDR3 DNA reads TGTGCCATCAGGGGGGGGGGCAGGGACACTGAAGCTTTCTTT. Residues: CAIRGGGRDTEAFF.

This chain connects TRBV5-1 to TRBJ1-5; weak D call: TRBD1 (6 bases). Trimming took 7 bases from V and 8 from J, leaving 22 bases between them. The length of the CDR3 is 15 residues. Germline V gene lookup returns CDR1 SGHRS and CDR2 YFSETQ. The CDR3, as DNA: TGCGCCAGCTCTTTAATGGGAGGGGGACTTGAGCCCCAGCATTTT. Translating gives CASSLMGGGLEPQHF.

With respect to this clonotype: Given a much more abundant clone one base away, this may be a read error. The gene calls are TRBV11-2 and TRBJ2-7, with a tentative D call TRBD1 (6 bases). The germline gives CDR1 SGHAT, CDR2 FQNNGV. The CDR3 length is 15 residues. The CDR3 region is CASSLVWDTTYQQYF. CDR3 nucleotides: TGTGCCAGCAGCTTAGTTTGGGACACAACCTACCAGCAGTACTTC.

This clonotype has a count of ten or more. The J gene is TRBJ2-5, the V gene TRBV28; the match to TRBD2 covers 11 bases. Germline CDR1 is MDHEN and CDR2 is SYDVKM. V lost 3 bases to trimming and J lost 3 bases; unmatched junction nucleotides: 6. The length of the CDR3 is 16 residues. Here the CDR3 DNA reads TGTGCCAGCAGTTTGACTAGCGGGGCTTGGAAAGAGACCCAGTACTTC. It codes for CASSLTSGAWKETQYF.

The V and J genes are TRBV19 and TRBJ2-3; a weak D match, TRBD1 (5 bases). In germline, CDR1 is LNHDA, CDR2 SQIVND (reference sequence). The germline V and J ends were trimmed by 6 bases and 9 bases, with 22 bases remaining between them. CDR3 length equals 15 residues. The CDR3 reads CASSLTPNTGSTQYF. For the CDR3, the DNA is TGTGCCAGTAGCCTTACCCCGAATACAGGAAGCACGCAGTATTTT.

The chain employs TRBV29-1 and TRBJ2-2, with D unresolved. The CDR3 is 14 amino acids. V lost 1 base to trimming and J lost 0 bases, with 6 bases between them. CDR1 is SQVTM, CDR2 ANQGSEA, per germline. CDR3 coding DNA: TGCAGCGTTGAAGGTCAGCCGAACACCGGGGAGCTGTTTTTT. Encoded protein: CSVEGQPNTGELFF.

The V call is TRBV7-9, the J call TRBJ2-1; TRBD2 matches at 15 bases. Germline trimming cut 3 bases from V and 7 bases from J; bases unmatched to any gene: 13. Germline CDR1 and CDR2: SEHNR and FQNEAQ (reference sequence). The CDR3 length is 19 residues. CDR3 coding DNA: TGTGCCAGCAGCTTCACGCCGGGACTAGCGGGAGGCCGTTTGAATGAGCAGTTCTTC. This sequence encodes CASSFTPGLAGGRLNEQFF.

This clonotype was detected once. V is TRBV19 and J is TRBJ1-1; 10 bases are shared with TRBD1. V lost 7 bases to trimming and J lost 1 base; unmatched junction nucleotides: 12. Per germline, CDR1 LNHDA and CDR2 SQIVND (reference sequence). This CDR3 has 17 residues. CDR3 DNA: TGTGCCAGTAAAAGGGCGACAGGGGGCGATAGGAACACTGAAGCTTTCTTT. It yields the protein CASKRATGGDRNTEAFF.

The chain is built from TRBV6-2 or TRBV6-3 and TRBJ1-1; D is perhaps TRBD1 (6 bases). Trimming shortened V by 5 bases and J by 3 bases, and 16 bases separated the two germline ends. The CDR3 sequence is 15 residues long. Germline V gene sequence: CDR1 MNHEY, CDR2 SVGEGT. Written as DNA, the CDR3 is TGTGCCAGCAGTGCACAGGACAAGGGGGACACTGAAGCTTTCTTT. It translates to CASSAQDKGDTEAFF.

This clonotype occurred a few times. The rearrangement links TRBV20-1 to TRBJ2-3, with 13 bases fitting TRBD2. The CDR3 length is 14 residues. Germline CDR1 reads DFQATT; CDR2 reads SNEGSKA (reference sequence). The V and J ends lost 5 bases and 5 bases, in that order; junction bases with no gene match: 4. The CDR3 bases are TGCAGTGCTCACAGACTAGCGGGAGGAGATACGCAGTATTTT. As protein: CSAHRLAGGDTQYF.